These 6 T cell receptor beta chains share one sample of origin, sequenced in a study of identical twins (dated by TCRdb to between 2015 and 2016). The library was made by 5' RACE. Sequencing relied on an Illumina HiSeq 2000. In TCRdb, the public reads were trimmed at Q25 with fastp and aligned with MiXCR, with productive beta chains retained. Under each unique CDR3 protein, matching rows form one entry showing the most common genes and DNA. This sample holds around 500,000 distinct CDR3 sequences; approximately 15% were observed only once. The ten largest clonotypes hold more than 0.5% of the sample. The sample also formed part of further work on yellow fever vaccine responses in identical twins.

Sequenced input: CD4+ T cells sorted from blood. All receptors derive from a woman younger than 35 in good health.

This chain uses TRBV24-1 with TRBJ1-2; 7 nucleotides line up with TRBD1. The CDR3 runs 14 residues. V was pared by 4 bases and J by 6 bases, with 7 bases of the junction left unmatched. Germline V gene data show CDR1 as KGHDR and CDR2 as SFDVKD. CDR3 nucleotide sequence: TGTGCCACCAGTGAATGGCAGGGGGTAGATGGCTACACCTTC. Translated, it gives CATSEWQGVDGYTF.

This clonotype has a handful of counts. The chain couples TRBV5-1 to TRBJ2-5, with 9 bases fitting TRBD1. Germline assignment: CDR1 SGHRS and CDR2 YFSETQ. The CDR3 runs to 15 residues. V gave up 6 bases and J gave up 1 base; unmatched junction bases: 7. The CDR3 is CASNWDRVSQETQYF. DNA of the CDR3: TGCGCCAGCAACTGGGACAGGGTGAGCCAAGAGACCCAGTACTTC. The complete variable domain, with remaining parts taken from reference TRBV5-1 and TRBJ2-5, reads KAGVTQTPRYLIKTRGQQVTLSCSPISGHRSVSWYQQTPGQGLQFLFEYFSETQRNKGNFPGRFSGRQFSNSRSEMNVSTLELGDSALYLCASNWDRVSQETQYFGPGTRLLVL.

This clonotype was found a few times. CDR3 nucleotides: TGTGCCAGCACCTACCCGGGGGGGCGGGGTCCCTACAATGAGCAGTTCTTC. Its translation is CASTYPGGRGPYNEQFF. This rearrangement joins TRBV28 to TRBJ2-1; 8 bases fit TRBD2. CDR1 MDHEN and CDR2 SYDVKM come from the germline V gene. V lost 7 bases to trimming and J lost 2 bases; unmatched junction nucleotides: 13. CDR3 length equals 17 residues.

This chain links TRBV6-5 with TRBJ1-1, with TRBD1 as a possible D gene (5 bases). CDR1 is MNHEY, CDR2 SVGAGI, per germline. The CDR3 runs 17 residues. Trimming pared 4 bases from V and 5 bases from J, leaving 23 bases between. In DNA form, the CDR3 reads TGTGCCAGCAGTTCCCCTAGGCCAGGGAATGTTGGAACTGAAGCTTTCTTT. This sequence encodes CASSSPRPGNVGTEAFF.

A remark on this clonotype: The germline gene is not matched at one end of the junction; a read error may be the cause. The rearrangement uses TRBV29-1 and TRBJ2-1, with 8 positions matching TRBD2. There are 10 residues in the CDR3. Germline V gives CDR1 SQVTM, CDR2 ANQGSEA. Written as DNA, the CDR3 is TGCAGCACCGGGGGGGTATGGACGGTCTTC. This gives the protein CSTGGVWTVF.

This clonotype came up many times. The chain combines TRBV10-3 with TRBJ2-5; 12 bases line up with TRBD2. The ends lost 8 bases at V and 2 bases at J; junction bases unmatched: 3. Germline-derived CDR1 and CDR2 are ENHRY and SYGVKD. The CDR3 is made up of 14 amino acids. This CDR3 is CAIRTSGEQETQYF. Written as DNA, the CDR3 is TGTGCCATCCGGACTAGCGGGGAGCAAGAGACCCAGTACTTC.